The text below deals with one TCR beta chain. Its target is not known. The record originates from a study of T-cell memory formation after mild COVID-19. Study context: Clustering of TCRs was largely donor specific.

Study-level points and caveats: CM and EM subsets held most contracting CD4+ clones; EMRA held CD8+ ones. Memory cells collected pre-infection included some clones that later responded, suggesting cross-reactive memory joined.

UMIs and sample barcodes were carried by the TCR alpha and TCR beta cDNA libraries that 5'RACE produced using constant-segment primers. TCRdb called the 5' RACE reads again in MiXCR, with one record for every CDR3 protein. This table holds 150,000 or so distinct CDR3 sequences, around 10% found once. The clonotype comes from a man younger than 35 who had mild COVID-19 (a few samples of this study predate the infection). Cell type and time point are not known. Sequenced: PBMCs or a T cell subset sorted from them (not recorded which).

The CDR3 DNA sequence: TGTGCCAGCAGTGAGACTAGCACAGATACGCAGTATTTT. Its protein product is CASSETSTDTQYF. The chain uses TRBV25-1 and TRBJ2-3; D gene unclear. V gave up 3 bases and J gave up 0 bases, with 4 bases separating them. The CDR3 is 13 residues long. Germline values: CDR1 MGHDK, CDR2 SYGVNS.